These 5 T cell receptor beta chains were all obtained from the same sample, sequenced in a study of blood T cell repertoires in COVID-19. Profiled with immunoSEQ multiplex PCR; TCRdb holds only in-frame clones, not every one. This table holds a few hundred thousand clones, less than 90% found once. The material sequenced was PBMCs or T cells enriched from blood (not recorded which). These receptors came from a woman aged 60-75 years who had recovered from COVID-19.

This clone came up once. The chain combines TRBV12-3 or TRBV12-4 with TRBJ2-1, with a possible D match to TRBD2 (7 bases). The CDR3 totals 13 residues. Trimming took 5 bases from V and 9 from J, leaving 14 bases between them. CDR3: CASSPLGGPEQFF. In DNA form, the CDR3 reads TGTGCCAGCAGTCCCCTGGGGGGGCCTGAGCAGTTCTTC.

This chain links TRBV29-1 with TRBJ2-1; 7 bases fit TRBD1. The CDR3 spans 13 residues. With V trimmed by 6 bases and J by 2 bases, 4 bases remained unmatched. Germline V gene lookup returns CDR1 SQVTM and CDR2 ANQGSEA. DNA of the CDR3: TGCAGCGTCAGCGGACAGGCCTACAATGAGCAGTTCTTC. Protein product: CSVSGQAYNEQFF.

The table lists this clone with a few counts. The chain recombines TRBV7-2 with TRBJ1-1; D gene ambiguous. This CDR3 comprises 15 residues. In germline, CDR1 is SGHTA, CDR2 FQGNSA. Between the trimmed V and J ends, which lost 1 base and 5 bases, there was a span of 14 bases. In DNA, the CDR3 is TGTGCCAGCAGCTTAGACGCGGGAAGGGTAACTGAAGCTTTCTTT. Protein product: CASSLDAGRVTEAFF.

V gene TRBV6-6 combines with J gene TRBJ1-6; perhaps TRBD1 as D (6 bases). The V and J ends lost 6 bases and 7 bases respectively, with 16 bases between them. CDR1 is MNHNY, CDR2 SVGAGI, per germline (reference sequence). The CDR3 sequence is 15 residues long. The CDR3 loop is CASRIDRPSNSPLHF. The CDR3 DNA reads TGTGCCAGCAGAATTGACAGGCCCTCCAATTCACCCCTCCACTTT.

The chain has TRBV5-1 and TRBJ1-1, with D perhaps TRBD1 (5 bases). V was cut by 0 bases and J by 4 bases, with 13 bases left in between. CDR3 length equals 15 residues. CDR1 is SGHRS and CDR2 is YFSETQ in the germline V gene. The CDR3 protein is CASSLGGAGGTEAFF. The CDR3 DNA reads TGCGCCAGCAGCTTGGGCGGGGCCGGGGGCACTGAAGCTTTCTTT.